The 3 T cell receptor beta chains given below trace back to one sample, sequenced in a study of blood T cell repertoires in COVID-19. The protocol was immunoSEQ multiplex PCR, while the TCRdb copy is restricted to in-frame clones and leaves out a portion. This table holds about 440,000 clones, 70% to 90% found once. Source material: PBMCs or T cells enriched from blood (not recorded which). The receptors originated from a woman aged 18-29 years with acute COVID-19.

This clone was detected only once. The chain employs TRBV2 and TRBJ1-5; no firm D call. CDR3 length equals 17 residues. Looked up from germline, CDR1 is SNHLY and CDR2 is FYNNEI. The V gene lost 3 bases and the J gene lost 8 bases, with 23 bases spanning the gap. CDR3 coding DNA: TGTGCCAGCAGTGATCTTCCCGTGGCCGAGGCCGAGAAGCCCCAGCATTTT. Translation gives CASSDLPVAEAEKPQHF.

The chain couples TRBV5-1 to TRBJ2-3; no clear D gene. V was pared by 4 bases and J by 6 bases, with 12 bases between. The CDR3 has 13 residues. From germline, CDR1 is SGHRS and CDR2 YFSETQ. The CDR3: CASSETLHDTQYF. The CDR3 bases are TGCGCCAGCAGCGAAACGTTACACGATACGCAGTATTTT.

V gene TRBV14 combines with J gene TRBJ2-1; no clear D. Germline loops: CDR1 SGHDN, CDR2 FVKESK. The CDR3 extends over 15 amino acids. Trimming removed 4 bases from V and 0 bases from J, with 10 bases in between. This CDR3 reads CASSRGPRSYNEQFF. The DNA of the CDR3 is TGTGCCAGCAGCCGAGGCCCTCGCTCCTACAATGAGCAGTTCTTC. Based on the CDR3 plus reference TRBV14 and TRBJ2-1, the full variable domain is EAGVTQFPSHSVIEKGQTVTLRCDPISGHDNLYWYRRVMGKEIKFLLHFVKESKQDESGMPNNRFLAERTGGTYSTLKVQPAELEDSGVYFCASSRGPRSYNEQFFGPGTRLTVL.